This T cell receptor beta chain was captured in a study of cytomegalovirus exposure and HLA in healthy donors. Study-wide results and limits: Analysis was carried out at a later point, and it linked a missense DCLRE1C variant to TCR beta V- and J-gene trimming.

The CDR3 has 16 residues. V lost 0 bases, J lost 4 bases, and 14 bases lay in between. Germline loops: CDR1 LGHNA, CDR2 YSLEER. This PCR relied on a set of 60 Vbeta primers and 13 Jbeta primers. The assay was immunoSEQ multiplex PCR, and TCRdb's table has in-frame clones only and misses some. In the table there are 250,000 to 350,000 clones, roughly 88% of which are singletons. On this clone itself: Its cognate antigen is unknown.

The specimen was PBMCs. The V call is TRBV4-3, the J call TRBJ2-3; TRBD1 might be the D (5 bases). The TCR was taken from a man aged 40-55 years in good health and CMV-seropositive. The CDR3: CASSQDSLQGADTQYF. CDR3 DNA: TGCGCCAGCAGCCAAGATTCACTGCAGGGCGCAGATACGCAGTATTTT.